Described below is a single T cell receptor beta chain sequence and its context. In the study's own analysis: Amplification of reference gene primers was used by the study to estimate nucleated cell counts. Sequencing used immunoSEQ multiplex PCR; TCRdb keeps in-frame clones, though not all of them. V, J and clone size were drawn from that table, and D and trimming were deduced from the DNA. In the table there are under 300,000 clones, 70% to 90% of which are singletons. The data were taken from a study of blood T cell repertoires in COVID-19. Turning to the study itself: Spain, Italy and the United States supplied samples that represented acute and convalescent COVID-19. T cells, B-cell-depleted T cells, or PBMCs provided the cDNA or gDNA that served as material.

V shed 5 bases and J shed 7 bases, with 20 bases lying between them. Germline V gene lookup returns CDR1 LNHDA and CDR2 SQIVND (reference sequence). This CDR3 has 16 amino acids. The chain has TRBV19 and TRBJ2-2, with D possibly TRBD2 on 6 matching bases. This TCR came from a woman aged 40 to 50 who had recovered from COVID-19. Sequencing was carried out using peripheral blood. The CDR3 bases are TGTGCCAGTAGTGTATTAGGAGGGAGCGGCGGCGGGGAGCTGTTTTTT. Protein sequence: CASSVLGGSGGGELFF.